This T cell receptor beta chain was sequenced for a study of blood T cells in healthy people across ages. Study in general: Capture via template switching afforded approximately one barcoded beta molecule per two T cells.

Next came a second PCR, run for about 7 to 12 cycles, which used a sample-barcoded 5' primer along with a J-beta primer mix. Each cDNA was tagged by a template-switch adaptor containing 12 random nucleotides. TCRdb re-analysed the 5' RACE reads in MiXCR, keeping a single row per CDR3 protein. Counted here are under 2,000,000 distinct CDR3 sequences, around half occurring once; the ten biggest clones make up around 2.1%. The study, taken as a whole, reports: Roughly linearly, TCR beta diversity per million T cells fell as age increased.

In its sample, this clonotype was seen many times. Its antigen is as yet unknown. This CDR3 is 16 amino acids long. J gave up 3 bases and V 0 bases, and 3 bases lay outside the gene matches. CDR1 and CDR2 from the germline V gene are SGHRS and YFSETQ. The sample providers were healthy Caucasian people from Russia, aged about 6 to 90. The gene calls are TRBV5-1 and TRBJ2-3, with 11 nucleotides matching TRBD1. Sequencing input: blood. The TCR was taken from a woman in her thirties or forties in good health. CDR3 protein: CASSLGTGGSTDTQYF. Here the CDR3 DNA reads TGCGCCAGCAGCTTGGGGACAGGGGGCTCAACAGATACGCAGTATTTT.